The T cell receptor beta chain under discussion was sequenced for a study of T cell changes during pregnancy in multiple sclerosis. Germline loops: CDR1 SGHAT, CDR2 FQDESV (reference sequence). With 1 base removed from V and 7 bases from J, the gap between germline ends came to 5 bases. This CDR3 has 13 amino acids. Clones were read by immunoSEQ multiplex PCR, and TCRdb kept only the in-frame ones, dropping some. The sample lists around 100,000 clones; roughly 90% were seen once. The source was peripheral blood, collected after pregnancy. The origin of this receptor is a female donor with multiple sclerosis, enrolled in a pregnancy study. The V gene is TRBV11-1, the J gene TRBJ1-6; D gene ambiguous. CDR3 coding DNA: TGTGCCAGCAGCTTAGTGACAAATTCACCCCTCCACTTT. Translated, it gives CASSLVTNSPLHF. Supplemented by reference TRBV11-1 and TRBJ1-6, the full variable domain reads EAEVAQSPRYKITEKSQAVAFWCDPISGHATLYWYRQILGQGPELLVQFQDESVVDDSQLPKDRFSAERLKGVDSTLKIQPAELGDSAMYLCASSLVTNSPLHFGNGTRLTVT.